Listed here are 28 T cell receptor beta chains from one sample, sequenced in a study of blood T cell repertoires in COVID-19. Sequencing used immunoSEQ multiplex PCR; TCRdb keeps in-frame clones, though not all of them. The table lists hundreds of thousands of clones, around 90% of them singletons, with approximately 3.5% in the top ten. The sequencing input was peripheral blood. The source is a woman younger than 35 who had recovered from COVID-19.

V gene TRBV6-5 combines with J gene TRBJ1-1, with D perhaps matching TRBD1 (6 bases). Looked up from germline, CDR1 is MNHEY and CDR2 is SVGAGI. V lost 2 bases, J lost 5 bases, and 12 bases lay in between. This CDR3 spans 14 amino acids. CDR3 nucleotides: TGTGCCAGCAGTTACACAGGGTGGTCGACTGAAGCTTTCTTT. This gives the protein CASSYTGWSTEAFF.

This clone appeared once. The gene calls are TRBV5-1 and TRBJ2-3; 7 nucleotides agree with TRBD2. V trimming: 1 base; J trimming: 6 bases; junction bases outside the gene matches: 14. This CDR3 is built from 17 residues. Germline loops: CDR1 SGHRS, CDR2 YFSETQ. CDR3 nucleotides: TGCGCCAGCAGCTTGTTTCCCCGGGGACTACCGCGGGATACGCAGTATTTT. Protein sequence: CASSLFPRGLPRDTQYF.

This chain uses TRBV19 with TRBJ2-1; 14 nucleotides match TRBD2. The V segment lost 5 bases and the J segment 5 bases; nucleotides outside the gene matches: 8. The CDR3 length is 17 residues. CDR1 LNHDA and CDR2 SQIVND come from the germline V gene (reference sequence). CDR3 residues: CASSRGTSGRVHNEQFF. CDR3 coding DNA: TGTGCCAGTAGTCGCGGGACTAGCGGGAGAGTACACAATGAGCAGTTCTTC.

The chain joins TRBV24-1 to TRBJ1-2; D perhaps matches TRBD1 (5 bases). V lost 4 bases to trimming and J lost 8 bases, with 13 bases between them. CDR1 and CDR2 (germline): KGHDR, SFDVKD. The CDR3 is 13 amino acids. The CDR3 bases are TGTGCCACCAGTGAAGGCCAACGGGGGGGCTACACCTTC. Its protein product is CATSEGQRGGYTF.

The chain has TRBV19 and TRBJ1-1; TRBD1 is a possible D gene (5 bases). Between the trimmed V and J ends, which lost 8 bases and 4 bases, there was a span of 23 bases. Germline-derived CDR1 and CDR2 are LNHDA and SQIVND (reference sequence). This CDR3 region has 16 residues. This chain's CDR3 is CASAYGATLGGTEAFF. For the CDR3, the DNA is TGTGCCAGTGCTTACGGGGCGACCCTCGGGGGCACTGAAGCTTTCTTT.

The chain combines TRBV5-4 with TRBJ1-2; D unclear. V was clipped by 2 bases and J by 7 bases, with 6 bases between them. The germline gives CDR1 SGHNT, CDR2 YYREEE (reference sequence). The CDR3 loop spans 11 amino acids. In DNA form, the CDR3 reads TGTGCCAGCAGCTTTTCGGGTGGCTACACCTTC. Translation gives CASSFSGGYTF.

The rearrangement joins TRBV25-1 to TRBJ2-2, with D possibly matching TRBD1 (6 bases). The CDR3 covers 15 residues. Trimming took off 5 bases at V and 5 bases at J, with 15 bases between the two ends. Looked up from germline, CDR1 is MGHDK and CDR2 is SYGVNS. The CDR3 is CASSQRGTLTGELFF. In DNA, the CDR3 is TGTGCCAGCAGTCAAAGGGGGACACTTACCGGGGAGCTGTTTTTT.

For the CDR3, the DNA is TGTGCCAGCAGGGGACAGGGGGTCTCCTACAATGAGCAGTTCTTC. As protein: CASRGQGVSYNEQFF. The V call is TRBV5-4, the J call TRBJ2-1; 11 bases agree with TRBD1. The germline gives CDR1 SGHNT, CDR2 YYREEE (reference sequence). CDR3 length: 15 amino acids. J was trimmed by 0 bases and V by 5 bases; bases with no gene match: 1. Together with reference TRBV5-4 and TRBJ2-1, the CDR3 gives the full variable domain: ETGVTQSPTHLIKTRGQQVTLRCSSQSGHNTVSWYQQALGQGPQFIFQYYREEENGRGNFPPRFSGLQFPNYSSELNVNALELDDSALYLCASRGQGVSYNEQFFGPGTRLTVL.

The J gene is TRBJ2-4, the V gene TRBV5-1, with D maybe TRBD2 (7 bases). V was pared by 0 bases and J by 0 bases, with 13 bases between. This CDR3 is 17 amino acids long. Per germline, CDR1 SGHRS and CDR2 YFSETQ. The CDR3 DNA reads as TGCGCCAGCAGCTTGGGCGCGGGGGCGGTAGCCAAAAACATTCAGTACTTC. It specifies CASSLGAGAVAKNIQYF.

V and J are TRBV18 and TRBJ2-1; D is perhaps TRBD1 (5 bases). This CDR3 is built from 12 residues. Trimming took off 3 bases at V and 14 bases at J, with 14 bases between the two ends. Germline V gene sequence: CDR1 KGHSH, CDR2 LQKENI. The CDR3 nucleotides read TGTGCCAGCTCACCTCAAGGGGATGCGGAGTTCTTC. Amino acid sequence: CASSPQGDAEFF.

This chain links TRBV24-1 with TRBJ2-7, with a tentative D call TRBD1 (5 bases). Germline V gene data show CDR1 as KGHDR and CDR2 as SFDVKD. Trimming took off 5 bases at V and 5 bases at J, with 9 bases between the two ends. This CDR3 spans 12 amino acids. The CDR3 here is CATSGRTNEQYV. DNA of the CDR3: TGTGCCACCAGTGGACGGACAAACGAGCAGTACGTC.

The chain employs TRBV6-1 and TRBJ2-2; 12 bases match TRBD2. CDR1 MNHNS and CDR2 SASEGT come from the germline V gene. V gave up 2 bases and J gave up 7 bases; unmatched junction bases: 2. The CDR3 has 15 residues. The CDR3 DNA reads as TGTGCCAGCAGTGAACTAGCGGGAGGGAGCGGGGAGCTGTTTTTT. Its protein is CASSELAGGSGELFF.

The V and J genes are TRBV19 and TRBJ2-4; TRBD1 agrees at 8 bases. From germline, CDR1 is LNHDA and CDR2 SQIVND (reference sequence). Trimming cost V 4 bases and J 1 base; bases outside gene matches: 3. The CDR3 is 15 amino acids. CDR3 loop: CASSTQGAAKNIQYF. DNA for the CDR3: TGTGCCAGTAGTACGCAGGGGGCGGCCAAAAACATTCAGTACTTC. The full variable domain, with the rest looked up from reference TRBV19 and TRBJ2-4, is DGGITQSPKYLFRKEGQNVTLSCEQNLNHDAMYWYRQDPGQGLRLIYYSQIVNDFQKGDIAEGYSVSREKKESFPLTVTSAQKNPTAFYLCASSTQGAAKNIQYFGAGTRLSVL.

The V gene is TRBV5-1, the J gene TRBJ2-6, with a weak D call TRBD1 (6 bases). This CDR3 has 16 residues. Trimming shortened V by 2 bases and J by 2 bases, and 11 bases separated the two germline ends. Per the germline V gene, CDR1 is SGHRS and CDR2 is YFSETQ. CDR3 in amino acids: CASSFWGPPGANVLTF. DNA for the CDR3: TGCGCCAGCAGCTTCTGGGGGCCCCCTGGGGCCAACGTCCTGACTTTC.

CDR3 nucleotides: TGCAGTGCCAGTTGGGCTAGCGGGAGTTCCAATGAGCAGTTCTTC. Its translation: CSASWASGSSNEQFF. V usage is TRBV20-1 and J usage is TRBJ2-1; TRBD2 agrees at 10 bases. The CDR3 totals 15 residues. Per the germline V gene, CDR1 is DFQATT and CDR2 is SNEGSKA (reference sequence). J lost 6 bases, V lost 6 bases, and 11 bases had no gene match.

CDR3: CASSRGLPYEQYV. Written as DNA, the CDR3 is TGTGCCAGCAGTAGAGGACTACCTTACGAGCAGTACGTC. The V call is TRBV6-2 or TRBV6-3, the J call TRBJ2-7, with D tentatively TRBD2 (6 bases). The CDR3 has 13 amino acids. Germline CDR1 MNHEY, CDR2 SVGEGT. Trimming took off 5 bases at V and 4 bases at J, with 12 bases between the two ends.

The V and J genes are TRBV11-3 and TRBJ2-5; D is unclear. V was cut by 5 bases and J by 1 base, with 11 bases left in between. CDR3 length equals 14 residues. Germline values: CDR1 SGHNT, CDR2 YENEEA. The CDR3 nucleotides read TGTGCCAGCAGCCCCCGCGTGAGCCAAGAGACCCAGTACTTC. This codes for CASSPRVSQETQYF.

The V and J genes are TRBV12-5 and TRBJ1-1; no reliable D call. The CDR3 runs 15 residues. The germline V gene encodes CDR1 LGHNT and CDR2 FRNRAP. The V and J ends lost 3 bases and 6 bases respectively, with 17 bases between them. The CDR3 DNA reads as TGTGCTAGTGGTTTCTACGGGAGAGAAATCTCTGAAGCTTTCTTT. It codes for CASGFYGREISEAFF. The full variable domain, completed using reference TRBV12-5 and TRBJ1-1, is DARVTQTPRHKVTEMGQEVTMRCQPILGHNTVFWYRQTMMQGLELLAYFRNRAPLDDSGMPKDRFSAEMPDATLATLKIQPSEPRDSAVYFCASGFYGREISEAFFGQGTRLTVV.

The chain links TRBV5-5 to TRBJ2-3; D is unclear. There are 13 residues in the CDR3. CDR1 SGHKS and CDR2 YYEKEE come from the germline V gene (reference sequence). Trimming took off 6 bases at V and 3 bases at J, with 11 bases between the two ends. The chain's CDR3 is CASTPSVTDTQYF. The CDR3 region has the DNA TGTGCCAGCACCCCTTCGGTAACAGATACGCAGTATTTT. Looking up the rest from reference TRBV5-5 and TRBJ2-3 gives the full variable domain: DAGVTQSPTHLIKTRGQQVTLRCSPISGHKSVSWYQQVLGQGPQFIFQYYEKEERGRGNFPDRFSARQFPNYSSELNVNALLLGDSALYLCASTPSVTDTQYFGPGTRLTVL.

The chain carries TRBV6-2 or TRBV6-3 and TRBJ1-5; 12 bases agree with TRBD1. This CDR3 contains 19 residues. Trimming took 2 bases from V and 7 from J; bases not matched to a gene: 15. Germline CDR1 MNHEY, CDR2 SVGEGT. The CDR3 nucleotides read TGTGCCAGCAGTTACCACCGGGACAGGGGGCTACGAGTAGACCAGCCCCAGCATTTT. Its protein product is CASSYHRDRGLRVDQPQHF.

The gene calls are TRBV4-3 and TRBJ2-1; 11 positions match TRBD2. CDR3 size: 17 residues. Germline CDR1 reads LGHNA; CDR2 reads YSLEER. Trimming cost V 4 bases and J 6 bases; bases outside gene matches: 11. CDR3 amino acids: CASSPFLLAGDVNEQFF. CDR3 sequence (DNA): TGCGCCAGCAGCCCGTTCCTACTAGCGGGGGACGTCAATGAGCAGTTCTTC.

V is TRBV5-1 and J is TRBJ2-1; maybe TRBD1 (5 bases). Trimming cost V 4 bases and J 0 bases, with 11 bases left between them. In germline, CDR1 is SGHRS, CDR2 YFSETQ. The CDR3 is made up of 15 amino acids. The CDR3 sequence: CASSPDSYSYNEQFF. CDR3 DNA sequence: TGCGCCAGCAGCCCCGACAGCTACTCCTACAATGAGCAGTTCTTC.

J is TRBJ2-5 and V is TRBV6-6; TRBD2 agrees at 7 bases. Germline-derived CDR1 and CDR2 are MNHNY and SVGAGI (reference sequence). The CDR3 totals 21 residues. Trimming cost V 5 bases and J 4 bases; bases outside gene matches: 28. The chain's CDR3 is CASSPTGNARLGRERGETQYF. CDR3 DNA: TGTGCCAGCAGTCCTACCGGGAACGCACGACTAGGGAGGGAGAGGGGAGAGACCCAGTACTTC.

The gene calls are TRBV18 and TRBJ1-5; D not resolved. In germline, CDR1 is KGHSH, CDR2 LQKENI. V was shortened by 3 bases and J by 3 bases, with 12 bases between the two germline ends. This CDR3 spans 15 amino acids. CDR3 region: CASSPLRLDNQPQHF. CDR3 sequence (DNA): TGTGCCAGCTCACCCCTCCGACTAGACAATCAGCCCCAGCATTTT.

Written as DNA, the CDR3 is TGTGCCAGCAGCGAACTAGCTAACTATGGCTACACCTTC. This gives the protein CASSELANYGYTF. V usage is TRBV6-6 and J usage is TRBJ1-2; no reliable D call. The germline gives CDR1 MNHNY, CDR2 SVGAGI (reference sequence). Trimming left V 6 bases short and J 0 bases short, with 8 bases between. The CDR3 has 13 amino acids.

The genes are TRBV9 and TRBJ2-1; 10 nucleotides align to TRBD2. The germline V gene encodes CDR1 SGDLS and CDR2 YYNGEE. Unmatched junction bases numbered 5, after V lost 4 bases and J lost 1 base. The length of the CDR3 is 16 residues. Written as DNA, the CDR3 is TGTGCCAGCAGCACCTTAGCGGGGGGATCCTACAATGAGCAGTTCTTC. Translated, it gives CASSTLAGGSYNEQFF.

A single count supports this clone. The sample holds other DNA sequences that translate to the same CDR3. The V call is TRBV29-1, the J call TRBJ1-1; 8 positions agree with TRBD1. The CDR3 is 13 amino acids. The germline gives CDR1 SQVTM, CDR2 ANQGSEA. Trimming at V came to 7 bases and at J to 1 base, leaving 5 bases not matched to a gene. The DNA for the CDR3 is TGCAGCGCCAGCACAGGGGGGAACACTGAAGCTTTCTTT. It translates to CSASTGGNTEAFF.

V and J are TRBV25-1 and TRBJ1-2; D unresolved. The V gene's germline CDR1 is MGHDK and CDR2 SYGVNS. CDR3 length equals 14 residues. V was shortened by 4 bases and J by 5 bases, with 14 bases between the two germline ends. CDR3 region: CASSGHGSDYGYTF. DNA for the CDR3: TGTGCCAGCAGTGGACATGGCTCCGATTATGGCTACACCTTC.